This T cell receptor (beta chain) was recovered during a study of T cell responses to AZD1222 COVID-19 vaccine. As for the study in general: Doses given second, at about 4 or about 12 weeks, were pooled. Study outcomes and limitations: Baseline testing showed seropositivity in only six AZD1222 recipients.

TCRdb keeps only in-frame clones here, not all; method: immunoSEQ multiplex PCR. The data show about 96,000 clones, roughly nine tenths seen once. About this clone: The antigen is not known.

This TCR was recovered from an adult in good health. Here the sequenced sample was peripheral blood, taken on day 0 of AZD1222 vaccination.

The CDR3 region has the DNA TGTGCCAGCAGTAGAGGGCCGTATCCCACAGATACGCAGTATTTT. Translation: CASSRGPYPTDTQYF. The gene calls are TRBV27 and TRBJ2-3, with D perhaps matching TRBD2 (5 bases). The germline gives CDR1 MNHEY, CDR2 SMNVEV (reference sequence). The CDR3 extends over 15 amino acids. V lost 5 bases, J lost 2 bases, and 14 bases lay in between.